This T cell receptor beta chain was documented in a study of blood T cells in healthy people across ages. Trimming cost V 5 bases and J 7 bases, with 9 bases left between them. The germline V gene has CDR1 MNHEY and CDR2 SVGAGI. CDR3 size: 12 residues. A second about 6 to 12 cycle PCR used barcoded and J-beta primers. Using its own MiXCR run on the 5' RACE reads, TCRdb lists one record per CDR3 protein. The sample contains roughly 680,000 distinct CDR3 sequences, 49% of which appear only once. Source material: blood. This clonotype was sampled from a woman aged 60-75 years in good health. The gene calls are TRBV6-5 and TRBJ2-1; tentative D call: TRBD1 (5 bases). The CDR3 sequence is CASSNPGNEQFF. DNA for the CDR3: TGTGCCAGCAGTAACCCAGGGAATGAGCAGTTCTTC.